These 26 T cell receptor beta chains share one sample of origin, sequenced in a study of T-cell memory formation after mild COVID-19. MiXCR was run by TCRdb on the 5' RACE reads, yielding one entry per CDR3 protein. Of 150,000 to 200,000 distinct CDR3 sequences listed, roughly 10% are singletons. Source material: PBMCs or a T cell subset sorted from them (not recorded which). The receptor source for this set is a young man who had mild COVID-19 (a few samples of this study predate the infection). Cell type and time point are not known.

The chain carries TRBV10-1 and TRBJ2-2; D perhaps matches TRBD1 (6 bases). The CDR3 runs 13 residues. The germline V and J ends were trimmed by 5 bases and 5 bases, with 9 bases remaining between them. Germline values: CDR1 WNHNN, CDR2 SYGVQD (reference sequence). CDR3 nucleotides: TGCGCCAGCAGTATCGACAGGACCGGGGAGCTGTTTTTT. Protein: CASSIDRTGELFF.

The chain has TRBV2 and TRBJ1-1; 7 bases are a match to TRBD1. Germline CDR1 is SNHLY and CDR2 is FYNNEI. The CDR3 consists of 14 residues. Trimming took 7 bases from V and 11 from J; bases not matched to a gene: 16. This chain's CDR3 is CASKLQGPPAGAFF. CDR3 nucleotide sequence: TGTGCCAGCAAATTACAGGGGCCGCCCGCGGGGGCTTTCTTT.

The J gene is TRBJ1-4, the V gene TRBV10-3; D remains unclear. The CDR3 is 15 amino acids. CDR1 ENHRY and CDR2 SYGVKD come from the germline V gene. V lost 0 bases and J lost 0, with 5 bases in between. The CDR3 nucleotides are TGTGCCATCAGTGAGTCGAAGCCAACTAATGAAAAACTGTTTTTT. Its protein product is CAISESKPTNEKLFF.

The table lists this clonotype with a few counts. J is TRBJ1-6 and V is TRBV11-2; D remains unclear. V was clipped by 1 base and J by 5 bases, with 15 bases between them. The CDR3 spans 17 residues. Germline V lookup: CDR1 SGHAT, CDR2 FQNNGV. This chain's CDR3 is CASSLVSEPWDNSPLHF. DNA for the CDR3: TGTGCCAGCAGCTTAGTTTCAGAACCCTGGGATAATTCACCCCTCCACTTT.

This clonotype came up a few times. J is TRBJ2-3 and V is TRBV6-2 or TRBV6-3; D unclear. Germline loops: CDR1 MNHEY, CDR2 SVGEGT. Deletions cut 4 bases from V and 0 bases from J, with 5 bases between. The CDR3 runs 13 residues. CDR3 sequence: CASSWRSTDTQYF. DNA of the CDR3: TGTGCCAGCAGTTGGCGGAGCACAGATACGCAGTATTTT.

This clonotype was picked up a small number of times. The chain has TRBV25-1 and TRBJ2-7, with TRBD1 matching 9 bases. CDR1 MGHDK and CDR2 SYGVNS come from the germline V gene. Unmatched junction bases numbered 9, after V lost 3 bases and J lost 6 bases. The CDR3 extends over 15 amino acids. CDR3 DNA sequence: TGTGCCAGCAGTGATCCAAGGACAGGGGTAGGCGAGCAGTACTTC. It yields the protein CASSDPRTGVGEQYF.

The V gene is TRBV3-1, the J gene TRBJ1-1; 8 positions agree with TRBD1. CDR3 length equals 15 residues. The V and J ends lost 5 bases and 0 bases, in that order; junction bases with no gene match: 5. Germline V gene data show CDR1 as LGHDT and CDR2 as YNNKEL (reference sequence). DNA for the CDR3: TGTGCCAGCAGCGGACAGGGATCGATGAACACTGAAGCTTTCTTT. The encoded protein is CASSGQGSMNTEAFF.

This clonotype was detected only a few times. V usage is TRBV7-3 and J usage is TRBJ1-1; no firm D call. From germline, CDR1 is SGHTA and CDR2 FQGTGA. With 0 bases removed from V and 1 base from J, the gap between germline ends came to 6 bases. The CDR3 sequence is 14 residues long. The CDR3 is CASSLTRGNTEAFF. As DNA, the CDR3 is TGTGCCAGCAGCTTAACCCGGGGGAACACTGAAGCTTTCTTT.

This clonotype was seen only once. The rearrangement links TRBV6-2 or TRBV6-3 to TRBJ2-1, with D possibly being TRBD2 (7 bases). V lost 6 bases and J 3 bases, leaving 12 bases between the germline ends. Germline-derived CDR1 and CDR2 are MNHEY and SVGEGT. This CDR3 is built from 14 residues. The CDR3 reads CASSRGAVYNEQFF. CDR3 nucleotides: TGTGCCAGCAGCCGGGGGGCTGTCTACAATGAGCAGTTCTTC.

The rearrangement links TRBV7-9 to TRBJ1-2; D remains unclear. Looked up from germline, CDR1 is SEHNR and CDR2 is FQNEAQ (reference sequence). Trimming shortened V by 0 bases and J by 6 bases, and 8 bases separated the two germline ends. The CDR3 is 13 amino acids. The CDR3 sequence: CASSLANGNGYTF. CDR3 nucleotide sequence: TGTGCCAGCAGCTTAGCGAACGGGAATGGCTACACCTTC.

This clonotype has a count of ten or more. The J gene is TRBJ2-3, the V gene TRBV7-9, with D unresolved. V was cut by 1 base and J by 6 bases, with 5 bases left in between. CDR3 length: 12 residues. CDR1 SEHNR and CDR2 FQNEAQ come from the germline V gene (reference sequence). The CDR3 reads CASSLGWDTQYF. The CDR3 nucleotides read TGTGCCAGCAGCTTAGGTTGGGATACGCAGTATTTT.

This chain links TRBV6-5 with TRBJ1-6; D not resolved. The CDR3 length is 15 residues. Trimming shortened V by 7 bases and J by 10 bases, and 20 bases separated the two germline ends. Germline assignment: CDR1 MNHEY and CDR2 SVGAGI. CDR3 coding DNA: TGTGCCAGCACCCAATCCGAGGCCTACCGGTCACCCCTCCACTTT. This gives the protein CASTQSEAYRSPLHF.

The gene calls are TRBV29-1 and TRBJ1-3; weak D call: TRBD1 (6 bases). The length of the CDR3 is 12 residues. CDR1 SQVTM and CDR2 ANQGSEA come from the germline V gene. Deletions cut 7 bases from V and 1 base from J, with 8 bases between. CDR3 coding DNA: TGCAGCGGCGGGACATCTGGAAACACCATATATTTT. Its translation: CSGGTSGNTIYF. The variable domain in full, completed from reference TRBV29-1 and TRBJ1-3, reads SAVISQKPSRDICQRGTSLTIQCQVDSQVTMMFWYRQQPGQSLTLIATANQGSEATYESGFVIDKFPISRPNLTFSTLTVSNMSPEDSSIYLCSGGTSGNTIYFGEGSWLTVV.

The chain uses TRBV7-2 and TRBJ2-3; TRBD2 matches 9 bases. Per germline, CDR1 SGHTA and CDR2 FQGNSA. V lost 3 bases to trimming and J lost 5 bases; unmatched junction nucleotides: 6. The CDR3 contains 15 residues. This CDR3 is CASSFQRGEGDTQYF. CDR3 in DNA: TGTGCCAGCAGCTTTCAGCGGGGGGAGGGAGATACGCAGTATTTT.

J is TRBJ2-5 and V is TRBV6-9; D is ambiguous. The germline gives CDR1 MNHGY, CDR2 SVAAGI. V shed 5 bases and J shed 4 bases, with 17 bases lying between them. The CDR3 contains 15 residues. In DNA, the CDR3 is TGTGCCAGCAGTCGATGGTTGTGTATAGGAGAGACCCAGTACTTC. Translation gives CASSRWLCIGETQYF.

The chain joins TRBV4-2 to TRBJ2-3, with D hard to call. Germline V gives CDR1 LGHNA, CDR2 YNFKEQ. Trimming took off 1 base at V and 0 bases at J, with 14 bases between the two ends. This CDR3 region has 17 residues. The CDR3 reads CASSQAVAQISTDTQYF. The DNA of the CDR3 is TGTGCCAGCAGCCAAGCGGTAGCTCAAATAAGCACAGATACGCAGTATTTT.

The rearrangement links TRBV12-3 or TRBV12-4 to TRBJ1-5; 7 bases fit TRBD1. Trimming removed 5 bases from V and 5 bases from J; junction bases left unmatched: 9. The CDR3 extends over 15 amino acids. In DNA, the CDR3 is TGTGCCAGCAGTCTTCGACAGGGAAAGCATCAGCCCCAGCATTTT. Its translation is CASSLRQGKHQPQHF.

V usage is TRBV6-5 and J usage is TRBJ1-6, with D possibly matching TRBD1 (6 bases). Germline loops: CDR1 MNHEY, CDR2 SVGAGI. This CDR3 comprises 15 residues. Trimming took 7 bases from V and 9 from J, leaving 19 bases between them. CDR3: CASTRGAFGGSPLHF. The CDR3 nucleotides read TGTGCCAGCACCCGGGGGGCCTTCGGAGGTTCACCCCTCCACTTT.

This clonotype was observed a few times. The rearrangement uses TRBV12-3 or TRBV12-4 and TRBJ2-3; 10 nucleotides agree with TRBD1. Losses at the gene ends were 7 bases for V and 1 base for J; bases not matched to a gene: 2. The CDR3 extends over 14 amino acids. CDR3 sequence (DNA): TGTGCCAGCAACGACAGGGGGCGCACAGATACGCAGTATTTT. The encoded protein is CASNDRGRTDTQYF.

The chain links TRBV20-1 to TRBJ2-5; D not resolved. This CDR3 contains 12 residues. Trimming shortened V by 2 bases and J by 4 bases, and 8 bases separated the two germline ends. CDR1 and CDR2 from the germline V gene are DFQATT and SNEGSKA (reference sequence). CDR3 in DNA: TGCAGTGCTAGAAAGGGTGGAGAGACCCAGTACTTC. This gives the protein CSARKGGETQYF.

This clonotype has a count of ten or more. The rearrangement joins TRBV5-6 to TRBJ1-2; 9 bases fit TRBD1. V trimming: 4 bases; J trimming: 4 bases; junction bases outside the gene matches: 2. The germline CDR1 and CDR2 sequences are SGHDT and YYEEEE. The CDR3 is 13 residues long. CDR3 bases: TGTGCCAGCAGCGAGGACAGGGGCTATGGCTACACCTTC. This encodes CASSEDRGYGYTF.

V is TRBV7-2 and J is TRBJ1-3; D gene unclear. Germline CDR1 reads SGHTA; CDR2 reads FQGNSA. Trimming pared 4 bases from V and 0 bases from J, leaving 10 bases between. The CDR3 has 15 amino acids. The chain's CDR3 is CASSSPGFSGNTIYF. The DNA for the CDR3 is TGTGCCAGCAGCTCACCCGGTTTCTCTGGAAACACCATATATTTT. The entire variable domain, with the rest obtained from reference TRBV7-2 and TRBJ1-3, is as follows: GAGVSQSPSNKVTEKGKDVELRCDPISGHTALYWYRQSLGQGLEFLIYFQGNSAPDKSGLPSDRFSAERTGGSVSTLTIQRTQQEDSAVYLCASSSPGFSGNTIYFGEGSWLTVV.

This sequence joins TRBV20-1 and TRBJ1-2, with a weak D call TRBD1 (5 bases). Trimming took off 5 bases at V and 7 bases at J, with 17 bases between the two ends. The CDR3 is made up of 13 amino acids. The germline V gene has CDR1 DFQATT and CDR2 SNEGSKA (reference sequence). The CDR3 DNA sequence: TGCAGTGCTCCACCGGCAGGGAGCGTTGGCTACACCTTC. Translating gives CSAPPAGSVGYTF.

The genes are TRBV6-1 and TRBJ2-2, with 10 positions matching TRBD1. Germline V gives CDR1 MNHNS, CDR2 SASEGT. The trim removed 4 bases at V and 1 base at J, leaving 3 bases unmatched. The CDR3 covers 16 residues. CDR3 DNA sequence: TGTGCCAGCAGTGCGACAGGGGGCGGGAACACCGGGGAGCTGTTTTTT. Its protein product is CASSATGGGNTGELFF.

This chain uses TRBV18 with TRBJ2-5; D is unclear. Trimming shortened V by 3 bases and J by 2 bases, and 10 bases separated the two germline ends. The CDR3 is 14 amino acids. Germline V CDR1 and CDR2: KGHSH, LQKENI. This chain's CDR3 is CASSPRRNQETQYF. The DNA for the CDR3 is TGTGCCAGCTCACCCCGACGGAATCAAGAGACCCAGTACTTC.

This clonotype appeared many times. This chain joins TRBV12-3 or TRBV12-4 and TRBJ1-1; D gene unclear. This CDR3 has 13 residues. Trimming pared 7 bases from V and 7 bases from J, leaving 16 bases between. In DNA, the CDR3 is TGTGCCAGCACCGAGATCGTCGGGAGTGAAGCTTTCTTT. Amino acid sequence: CASTEIVGSEAFF.